The 27 T cell receptor beta chains given below trace back to one sample, sequenced in a study of T-cell memory formation after mild COVID-19. MiXCR, applied by TCRdb to the 5' RACE reads, yields one record per CDR3 protein. The repertoire includes about 140,000 distinct CDR3 sequences, about 15% of them detected once, and about 14% sits in the top ten. Sequencing was performed on PBMCs or a T cell subset sorted from them (not recorded which). These receptors originate from an adult woman who had mild COVID-19 (a few samples of this study predate the infection). Cell type and time point are not known.

This clonotype was seen more than once but under ten times. This sequence joins TRBV11-2 and TRBJ2-1; D ambiguous. Germline V gene sequence: CDR1 SGHAT, CDR2 FQNNGV. This CDR3 is 13 amino acids long. The V gene lost 4 bases and the J gene lost 3 bases, with 7 bases spanning the gap. The CDR3 region is CASSSGIYNEQFF. The CDR3 DNA reads as TGTGCCAGCAGCTCCGGAATCTACAATGAGCAGTTCTTC.

CDR3 sequence: CASSIRDWEDQPQHF. The CDR3 DNA reads TGTGCCAGTAGTATCCGGGACTGGGAAGATCAGCCCCAGCATTTT. V is TRBV19 and J is TRBJ1-5; possibly TRBD1 for D (5 bases). From germline, CDR1 is LNHDA and CDR2 SQIVND (reference sequence). V was clipped by 3 bases and J by 5 bases, with 14 bases between them. The CDR3 loop spans 15 amino acids.

The table lists this clonotype with a few counts. V gene TRBV7-7 combines with J gene TRBJ2-3; 7 nucleotides align to TRBD1. The CDR3 is 15 residues long. Looked up from germline, CDR1 is SSHAT and CDR2 is FNYEAQ (reference sequence). V was pared by 5 bases and J by 3 bases, with 8 bases of the junction left unmatched. The CDR3: CASSQGQSRTDTQYF. The CDR3 DNA sequence: TGTGCCAGCAGCCAGGGACAGAGTCGAACAGATACGCAGTATTTT.

This chain joins TRBV20-1 and TRBJ2-1; no reliable D call. With 3 bases removed from V and 0 bases from J, the gap between germline ends came to 9 bases. Germline CDR1 and CDR2: DFQATT and SNEGSKA (reference sequence). The CDR3 length is 14 residues. The CDR3 region is CSARVPGSYNEQFF. CDR3 sequence (DNA): TGCAGTGCTAGGGTGCCAGGCTCCTACAATGAGCAGTTCTTC.

This clonotype was seen a few times. The V gene is TRBV9, the J gene TRBJ2-3; D uncertain. The germline V gene has CDR1 SGDLS and CDR2 YYNGEE. V was shortened by 0 bases and J by 3 bases, with 11 bases between the two germline ends. The CDR3 runs 15 residues. CDR3 DNA: TGTGCCAGCAGCGTAGCGCCTATGGGGACAGATACGCAGTATTTT. As protein: CASSVAPMGTDTQYF.

The V gene is TRBV24-1, the J gene TRBJ2-7; D not resolved. The germline CDR1 and CDR2 sequences are KGHDR and SFDVKD. The CDR3 sequence is 13 residues long. V was clipped by 1 base and J by 7 bases, with 10 bases between them. The CDR3 reads CATSDLVGEEQYF. In nucleotides, the CDR3 is TGTGCCACCAGTGATTTAGTCGGAGAAGAGCAGTACTTC.

This clonotype was recorded at least ten times. The rearrangement links TRBV7-2 to TRBJ2-3; 11 nucleotides match TRBD2. Germline CDR1 SGHTA, CDR2 FQGNSA. V lost 4 bases to trimming and J lost 2 bases; unmatched junction nucleotides: 8. The CDR3 is 17 residues long. Here the CDR3 DNA reads TGTGCCAGCAGCTCCATACTTAGCGGGAGGGTCACAGATACGCAGTATTTT. It is translated as CASSSILSGRVTDTQYF.

A note on this clonotype: Germline is not matched at one junction end, which may reflect a read error. The chain recombines TRBV7-2 with TRBJ1-1; D gene uncertain. The CDR3 contains 13 residues. Per the germline V gene, CDR1 is SGHTA and CDR2 is FQGNSA. The CDR3 coding sequence is TGTGCAAGCAGCTTAGAACAACTACCCGAAGCTTTCTTT. This encodes CASSLEQLPEAFF.

The chain recombines TRBV29-1 with TRBJ2-7, with 8 bases aligning to TRBD1. Germline-derived CDR1 and CDR2 are SQVTM and ANQGSEA. V dropped 7 bases and J dropped 4; count of bases not matched to a gene: 3. The CDR3 spans 11 residues. The DNA for the CDR3 is TGCAGCGCAGACAGGGGTTACGAGCAGTACTTC. Translated: CSADRGYEQYF.

The chain couples TRBV4-3 to TRBJ2-3; 9 bases align to TRBD2. This CDR3 is built from 16 residues. Trimming removed 5 bases from V and 6 bases from J; junction bases left unmatched: 12. The germline V gene has CDR1 LGHNA and CDR2 YSLEER. The CDR3 sequence: CASSYQAGGYGDTQYF. In nucleotides, the CDR3 is TGCGCCAGCAGCTACCAAGCGGGAGGTTATGGGGATACGCAGTATTTT.

This sequence joins TRBV20-1 and TRBJ2-7, with TRBD2 identical over 11 bases. The V and J ends lost 6 bases and 3 bases, in that order; junction bases with no gene match: 7. The CDR3 is 14 residues long. CDR1 is DFQATT, CDR2 SNEGSKA, per germline (reference sequence). This CDR3 reads CSARRGTSGYEQYF. CDR3 DNA: TGCAGTGCAAGGAGGGGGACTAGCGGCTACGAGCAGTACTTC.

This clonotype was seen only a few times. The V gene is TRBV5-6, the J gene TRBJ2-2; D is unclear. From germline, CDR1 is SGHDT and CDR2 YYEEEE. V was shortened by 1 base and J by 6 bases, with 7 bases between the two germline ends. The CDR3 extends over 13 amino acids. The CDR3 coding sequence is TGTGCCAGCAGCTTGAGTAGGGCCGGGGAGCTGTTTTTT. Amino acids: CASSLSRAGELFF.

CDR3 residues: CASSDRVSGEQYF. The CDR3 DNA reads as TGTGCCAGCAGTGACAGGGTATCAGGCGAGCAGTACTTC. The V call is TRBV12-3 or TRBV12-4, the J call TRBJ2-7, with 7 bases fitting TRBD1. The J segment lost 6 bases and the V segment lost 5 bases, leaving 7 bases of the junction unmatched. This CDR3 contains 13 residues.

CDR3 protein: CASSLTDYNEQFF. CDR3 bases: TGTGCCAGCAGCTTAACGGATTACAATGAGCAGTTCTTC. This chain joins TRBV5-5 and TRBJ2-1, with D unclear. CDR1 SGHKS and CDR2 YYEKEE come from the germline V gene (reference sequence). V dropped 2 bases and J dropped 4 bases, with 7 bases sitting between them. This CDR3 comprises 13 residues.

This clonotype has just a few counts. The V and J genes are TRBV7-3 and TRBJ2-5, with D uncertain. V was trimmed by 3 bases and J by 5 bases, leaving 10 bases between them. Germline values: CDR1 SGHTA, CDR2 FQGTGA. CDR3 length equals 13 residues. The CDR3 nucleotides are TGTGCCAGCAGCTTTGGGCTCGGGGAGACCCAGTACTTC. Its translation: CASSFGLGETQYF.

The table lists this clonotype with a few counts. This chain joins TRBV20-1 and TRBJ2-7, with 14 bases lining up with TRBD2. With V trimmed by 6 bases and J by 6 bases, 4 bases remained unmatched. Germline V gene sequence: CDR1 DFQATT, CDR2 SNEGSKA (reference sequence). The CDR3 loop spans 13 amino acids. In nucleotides, the CDR3 is TGCAGTGCACGACTAGCGGGAGGGCGCGAGCAGTACTTC. Its protein is CSARLAGGREQYF.

The chain has TRBV7-6 and TRBJ1-1; maybe TRBD1 (5 bases). The germline gives CDR1 SGHVS, CDR2 FNYEAQ. This CDR3 region has 15 residues. Trimming stripped 3 bases from V and 0 bases from J, with 11 bases between. CDR3 DNA sequence: TGTGCCAGCAGCTTGGGATGGGGGATGAACACTGAAGCTTTCTTT. It yields the protein CASSLGWGMNTEAFF.

This clonotype showed up just a few times. The chain recombines TRBV19 with TRBJ2-7, with TRBD2 identical over 9 bases. Germline trimming cut 6 bases from V and 1 base from J; bases unmatched to any gene: 7. This CDR3 is built from 15 residues. CDR1 is LNHDA and CDR2 is SQIVND in the germline V gene (reference sequence). The CDR3 DNA is TGTGCCAGTAGGCGGGGGGGACACACGTCCTACGAGCAGTACTTC. This gives the protein CASRRGGHTSYEQYF.

This clonotype was picked up many times. The chain carries TRBV12-3 or TRBV12-4 and TRBJ1-4; D gene ambiguous. The CDR3 extends over 14 amino acids. V lost 3 bases and J 2 bases, leaving 7 bases between the germline ends. CDR3 in amino acids: CASSLIGTNEKLFF. CDR3 DNA sequence: TGTGCCAGCAGTTTGATCGGCACTAATGAAAAACTGTTTTTT.

This clonotype was observed a handful of times. The J gene is TRBJ1-2, the V gene TRBV6-5; 7 bases align to TRBD1. This CDR3 has 15 amino acids. The junction had 16 bases not matched to a gene; V was cut back by 7 bases and J by 8 bases. CDR1 MNHEY and CDR2 SVGAGI come from the germline V gene. The CDR3 DNA reads as TGTGCCAGCACCCCAAGGGGGCAGGGCCTCTGGGGCTACACCTTC. Residues: CASTPRGQGLWGYTF.

This clonotype was seen a handful of times. The chain is built from TRBV4-1 and TRBJ2-7; 8 nucleotides match TRBD1. Germline trimming cut 0 bases from V and 0 bases from J; bases unmatched to any gene: 25. The CDR3 runs to 23 residues. Germline V gene sequence: CDR1 MGHRA, CDR2 YSYEKL. The CDR3 coding sequence is TGCGCCAGCAGCCAAGAGCCCCCGGGGTATGTGGGAATTGAGACAGGGGACTCCTACGAGCAGTACTTC. Protein product: CASSQEPPGYVGIETGDSYEQYF.

The genes are TRBV19 and TRBJ2-3; D is possibly TRBD1 (5 bases). CDR3 length: 15 residues. Germline V gene data show CDR1 as LNHDA and CDR2 as SQIVND (reference sequence). Deletions cut 3 bases from V and 6 bases from J, with 16 bases between. The CDR3: CASSMRSAGIDTQYF. The CDR3 DNA is TGTGCCAGTAGTATGAGGTCGGCAGGGATCGATACGCAGTATTTT.

V is TRBV7-6 and J is TRBJ1-2, with D tentatively TRBD1 (5 bases). CDR3 length equals 14 residues. Per germline, CDR1 SGHVS and CDR2 FNYEAQ. Trimming pared 1 base from V and 7 bases from J, leaving 13 bases between. For the CDR3, the DNA is TGTGCCAGCAGCTTAGTGCTGGGGGGATCTGGCTACACCTTC. Its protein is CASSLVLGGSGYTF.

The chain joins TRBV11-1 to TRBJ1-1; D is uncertain. Germline-derived CDR1 and CDR2 are SGHAT and FQDESV (reference sequence). There are 13 residues in the CDR3. V lost 2 bases and J 4 bases, leaving 8 bases between the germline ends. CDR3: CASSLKVFTEAFF. The CDR3 DNA follows: TGTGCCAGCAGCTTAAAGGTTTTCACTGAAGCTTTCTTT.

V is TRBV7-2 and J is TRBJ2-2; perhaps TRBD1 as D (5 bases). The germline CDR1 and CDR2 sequences are SGHTA and FQGNSA. Deletions cut 4 bases from V and 6 bases from J, with 15 bases between. The CDR3 covers 15 residues. CDR3 sequence reads: CASSSQSQGAGELFF. CDR3 in DNA: TGTGCCAGCAGCTCCCAGAGCCAGGGTGCCGGGGAGCTGTTTTTT.

V gene TRBV4-2 combines with J gene TRBJ2-2; D is unclear. CDR3 length: 16 amino acids. In germline, CDR1 is LGHNA, CDR2 YNFKEQ. Trimming shortened V by 0 bases and J by 0 bases, and 8 bases separated the two germline ends. The CDR3 DNA sequence: TGTGCCAGCAGCCAAGAACGGCTAGCGAACACCGGGGAGCTGTTTTTT. It is translated as CASSQERLANTGELFF.

The sample holds a few counts of this clonotype. The chain couples TRBV14 to TRBJ1-2, with D unclear. Germline CDR1 and CDR2: SGHDN and FVKESK. The V and J ends lost 4 bases and 7 bases respectively, with 10 bases between them. The CDR3 is 12 residues long. This CDR3 reads CASSRTRGGYTF. The CDR3 DNA is TGTGCCAGCAGCCGCACTCGAGGTGGCTACACCTTC. The full variable domain, rest sourced from reference TRBV14 and TRBJ1-2, is EAGVTQFPSHSVIEKGQTVTLRCDPISGHDNLYWYRRVMGKEIKFLLHFVKESKQDESGMPNNRFLAERTGGTYSTLKVQPAELEDSGVYFCASSRTRGGYTFGSGTRLTVV.